The text below deals with one TCR beta chain. The data were obtained in a study of control samples from healthy donors and cancer patients. The germline V gene encodes CDR1 MNHNY and CDR2 SVGAGI (reference sequence). V was pared by 5 bases and J by 0 bases, with 16 bases of the junction left unmatched. The CDR3 runs 19 residues. This table comes from immunoSEQ multiplex PCR, and its TCRdb copy is limited to in-frame clones, with some not included. The sample consists of tens of thousands of clones, almost 96% of them appearing once. The sequenced sample was blood. This chain uses TRBV6-6 with TRBJ1-3, with 7 bases matching TRBD1. This TCR was sampled from a woman aged 25 to 39 in good health. Here the CDR3 DNA reads TGTGCCAGCAGTCGCTCCACCATACAGACAGGGACCTCTGGAAACACCATATATTTT. Translated: CASSRSTIQTGTSGNTIYF.